This TCR beta chain was obtained from a study of radiotherapy plus CTLA-4 blockade in lung cancer. Turning to the study itself: Disease control was present in roughly a third of patients, and objective responses in approximately 19%. Study-wide points: Increased serum interferon-beta after radiation also reportedly predicted response strongly. TCR clones from tumors expanded in blood after radiotherapy plus ipilimumab.

Remarks on this clone: What it recognizes is unknown.

Libraries were prepared by immunoSEQ multiplex PCR; TCRdb keeps only in-frame clonotypes and omits some of them. The data show 35,000 to 40,000 clones, over 60% seen once. The study treated chemo-refractory metastatic non-small-cell lung cancer patients with focal radiation plus ipilimumab CTLA-4 blockade. The TCR originated in a human donor with non-small cell lung cancer who had stable disease on radiotherapy plus ipilimumab. The source material was peripheral blood, sampled from a patient treated with radiotherapy plus ipilimumab.

The CDR3 region is CSVRGDTGELFF. The CDR3 nucleotides are TGCAGCGTTCGGGGGGACACCGGGGAGCTGTTTTTT. J is TRBJ2-2 and V is TRBV29-1; TRBD2 agrees at 7 bases. The CDR3 runs 12 residues. The ends lost 5 bases at V and 3 bases at J; junction bases unmatched: 0. The germline V gene has CDR1 SQVTM and CDR2 ANQGSEA.